A single TCR beta chain is shown here with its context. Enrolled through a virtual design, the participants were between roughly 18 and 95 years of age and came from roughly 22 US areas. Two negative PCRs, clearance, or symptom resolution had been documented for recovered Cohort 3 donors. The sample is drawn from a study of blood T cell repertoires in COVID-19. Study-wide context: T cells, B-cell-depleted T cells, or PBMCs provided the cDNA or gDNA that served as material.

In the authors' methods: Counts of nucleated cells, estimated from reference gene primer amplification, were obtained. Here immunoSEQ multiplex PCR was the method, and the copy in TCRdb shows in-frame clones only, minus some. V, J and clone size reflect that table, while D and trimming were determined from the DNA. The repertoire holds almost 250,000 clones, with about 89% as singletons. CDR1 MNHEY and CDR2 SMNVEV come from the germline V gene (reference sequence). V shed 4 bases and J shed 8 bases, with 14 bases lying between them. The CDR3 spans 13 residues. The sequence came from a young woman who had recovered from COVID-19. The specimen sequenced was PBMCs or T cells enriched from blood (not recorded which). V gene TRBV27 combines with J gene TRBJ1-2; tentatively, D is TRBD1 (6 bases). The CDR3 bases are TGTGCCAGCAGTTCACTGGGGGCGCCAGGCTACACCTTC. Encoded protein: CASSSLGAPGYTF.